One sample yielded the 25 T cell receptor beta chains listed below, sequenced in a study of metastatic and nonmetastatic thyroid tumors. All patients reached thyroid surgery having received no treatment beforehand. Via MiXCR, TCRdb re-called the PCR reads. The sample lists about 64,000 clones; roughly 16% were seen once. The specimen was blood. These receptors originate from a male donor with papillary thyroid cancer or a benign thyroid nodule (not recorded which). Some clones in this sample may be carry-over from other donors' samples.

This clone was recorded many times. V and J are TRBV2 and TRBJ1-2; the D gene is possibly TRBD1 (6 bases). The germline V and J ends were trimmed by 1 base and 6 bases, with 15 bases remaining between them. Germline assignment: CDR1 SNHLY and CDR2 FYNNEI. The CDR3 covers 15 residues. The CDR3 sequence: CASSEVAGARHGYTF. The CDR3 DNA reads as TGTGCCAGCAGTGAAGTTGCGGGGGCTCGGCATGGCTACACCTTC. The full variable domain, with the rest looked up from reference TRBV2 and TRBJ1-2, is EPEVTQTPSHQVTQMGQEVILRCVPISNHLYFYWYRQILGQKVEFLVSFYNNEISEKSEIFDDQFSVERPDGSNFTLKIRSTKLEDSAMYFCASSEVAGARHGYTFGSGTRLTVV.

This clone showed up many times. The CDR3 sequence: CSVRTSGGAFNEQFF. As DNA, the CDR3 is TGCAGCGTGCGGACTAGCGGGGGGGCCTTCAATGAGCAGTTCTTC. The chain combines TRBV29-1 with TRBJ2-1; 15 bases map to TRBD2. CDR1 SQVTM and CDR2 ANQGSEA come from the germline V gene. The ends lost 6 bases at V and 6 bases at J; junction bases unmatched: 6. The CDR3 consists of 15 residues.

This clone was counted a few times. A much larger clone sits a single nucleotide away, making a read error possible. This sample includes further DNA sequences coding for the same CDR3. For the CDR3, the DNA is TGTGCCAGCAGCGGGGACAGACAAGAGACCCAGTACTTC. Its protein is CASSGDRQETQYF. This chain links TRBV2 with TRBJ2-5, with 7 positions matching TRBD1. Germline V lookup: CDR1 SNHLY, CDR2 FYNNEI. This CDR3 is 13 amino acids long. V shed 6 bases, J shed 2 bases, and the junction held 3 bases outside the gene matches.

This clone was counted at least ten times. Being one base from a much bigger clone, this may be a read error. V gene TRBV11-2 combines with J gene TRBJ2-2, with D perhaps TRBD2 (6 bases). The germline V gene has CDR1 SGHAT and CDR2 FQNNGV. The V end was cut by 1 base, the J end by 4 bases, with 19 bases between. This CDR3 contains 18 residues. The CDR3 loop reads CASSLVGRRAGLTGELFF. In DNA, the CDR3 is TGTGCCAGCAGCTTAGTAGGGCGCCGAGCGGGCCTCACCGGGGAGCTGTTTTTT. Drawing the rest from reference TRBV11-2 and TRBJ2-2, the complete variable domain is EAGVAQSPRYKIIEKRQSVAFWCNPISGHATLYWYQQILGQGPKLLIQFQNNGVVDDSQLPKDRFSAERLKGVDSTLKIQPAKLEDSAVYLCASSLVGRRAGLTGELFFGEGSRLTVL.

Notes on this clone: A much larger clone is a single base away; this may be a read error. The chain combines TRBV19 with TRBJ1-5; 9 nucleotides agree with TRBD1. This CDR3 has 15 amino acids. The ends lost 4 bases at V and 7 bases at J; junction bases unmatched: 8. Per the germline V gene, CDR1 is LNHDA and CDR2 is SQIVND (reference sequence). CDR3 sequence reads: CASSTRDRVRQPQHF. In nucleotides, the CDR3 is TGTGCCAGTAGTACCCGGGACAGGGTGCGGCAGCCCCAGCATTTT.

This rearrangement joins TRBV6-2 or TRBV6-3 to TRBJ1-5; D is undetermined. The CDR3 consists of 14 residues. Germline loops: CDR1 MNHEY, CDR2 SVGEGT. V lost 0 bases and J 5 bases, leaving 8 bases between the germline ends. CDR3 protein: CASSYSSHYQPQHF. DNA of the CDR3: TGTGCCAGCAGTTACTCGTCACATTATCAGCCCCAGCATTTT.

This clone was detected many times. The J gene is TRBJ1-3, the V gene TRBV28, with D perhaps TRBD1 (6 bases). The CDR3 spans 17 residues. The ends were cut back, 5 bases at V and 2 bases at J, with 19 bases in the middle. Germline CDR1 reads MDHEN; CDR2 reads SYDVKM. In nucleotides, the CDR3 is TGTGCCAGCAGTCCCTTGGCGGGGGGCAGAGCTGGAAACACCATATATTTT. As protein: CASSPLAGGRAGNTIYF.

This clone was seen many times. J is TRBJ2-2 and V is TRBV5-1, with 9 bases fitting TRBD1. This CDR3 contains 15 residues. The junction had 8 bases not matched to a gene; V was cut back by 5 bases and J by 6 bases. Germline V lookup: CDR1 SGHRS, CDR2 YFSETQ. The CDR3 region has the DNA TGCGCCAGCAGTGGTACAGGGGGCCGCCCCGGGGAGCTGTTTTTT. Amino acid sequence: CASSGTGGRPGELFF.

The chain couples TRBV6-1 to TRBJ2-2; D is undetermined. V lost 9 bases to trimming and J lost 4 bases, with 15 bases between them. This CDR3 contains 14 residues. The germline V gene has CDR1 MNHNS and CDR2 SASEGT. Here the CDR3 reads CARRPTSVTGELFF. DNA for the CDR3: TGTGCCAGAAGACCTACCAGCGTCACCGGGGAGCTGTTTTTT.

Comment on this clone: This may come from a read error, since a much larger clone is one base off. This sequence joins TRBV4-3 and TRBJ2-3; D not certain. The CDR3 spans 14 residues. Germline CDR1 reads LGHNA; CDR2 reads YSLEER. The CDR3 spells CASSQDADTDTRYF. The CDR3 DNA follows: TGCGCCAGCAGCCAAGATGCCGACACAGATACGCGGTATTTT.

This clone has ten or more counts. The chain employs TRBV5-1 and TRBJ2-7; possibly TRBD1 or TRBD2 for D (6 bases each). The ends were cut back, 4 bases at V and 3 bases at J, with 11 bases in the middle. The CDR3 totals 13 residues. In germline, CDR1 is SGHRS, CDR2 YFSETQ. In nucleotides, the CDR3 is TGCGCCAGCAGCCGGCGGGACAACTACGAGCAGTACTTC. Its translation is CASSRRDNYEQYF.

A note on this clone: A much larger clone lies a single base off, so this may be a read error. The chain joins TRBV27 to TRBJ2-2, with D hard to call. The V gene's germline CDR1 is MNHEY and CDR2 SMNVEV (reference sequence). The CDR3 is 15 amino acids. V lost 5 bases, J lost 1 base, and 11 bases lay in between. This CDR3 reads CASSPRYRNTGELFF. The DNA of the CDR3 is TGTGCCAGCAGTCCTCGGTACAGGAACACCGGGGAGCTGTTTTTT.

This clone was detected a few times. This may arise from a read error, as a much more abundant clone is one base away. The chain carries TRBV11-1 and TRBJ2-3, with 7 bases that match TRBD2. Germline V gene sequence: CDR1 SGHAT, CDR2 FQDESV (reference sequence). The CDR3 is made up of 16 amino acids. With V trimmed by 4 bases and J by 1 base, 8 bases remained unmatched. The CDR3 bases are TGTGCCAGCAGCTACCGGAAGGGAGGGGGCACAGATACGCAGTATTTT. Translating it yields CASSYRKGGGTDTQYF.

This clone was seen at least ten times. In DNA form, the CDR3 reads TGCAGTTCCGGCGCAGGGGGGGGCAATGAGCAGTTCTTC. Translating gives CSSGAGGGNEQFF. The chain joins TRBV20-1 to TRBJ2-1, with D perhaps matching TRBD1 or TRBD2 (7 bases each). Germline lookup yields CDR1 DFQATT and CDR2 SNEGSKA (reference sequence). With 8 bases removed from V and 6 bases from J, the gap between germline ends came to 17 bases. This CDR3 comprises 13 residues.

This clone was seen repeatedly, ten times or more. The CDR3 region has the DNA TGTGCCATCAGTGAGGGGGACAGTGGCATTCAGTACTTC. This encodes CAISEGDSGIQYF. V is TRBV10-3 and J is TRBJ2-4; 7 positions match TRBD1. Germline-derived CDR1 and CDR2 are ENHRY and SYGVKD. V lost 2 bases and J lost 9; bases outside the gene matches: 4. The CDR3 is 13 amino acids.

This clone was picked up many times. This rearrangement joins TRBV6-1 to TRBJ1-5, with D possibly being TRBD1 (5 bases). The CDR3 is made up of 15 amino acids. Germline assignment: CDR1 MNHNS and CDR2 SASEGT. V was clipped by 1 base and J by 4 bases, with 11 bases between them. Here the CDR3 reads CASSEVGGGNQPQHF. The CDR3 nucleotides are TGTGCCAGCAGTGAAGTGGGGGGGGGAAATCAGCCCCAGCATTTT.

Concerning this clone: One junction end does not reproduce the germline sequence, and a read error may be involved. The rearrangement joins TRBV7-9 to TRBJ2-1; tentatively, D is TRBD1 or TRBD2 (6 bases each). From germline, CDR1 is SEHNR and CDR2 FQNEAQ (reference sequence). This CDR3 spans 14 amino acids. This CDR3 reads CASIPRGPYSEQFF. CDR3 sequence (DNA): TGTGCCAGCATCCCCCGGGGGCCTTACAGTGAGCAGTTCTTC.

For the CDR3, the DNA is TGTGCCAGCATCCTTTGGGAACAGGGCTCTGGAAACACCATATATTTT. Encoded protein: CASILWEQGSGNTIYF. The chain is built from TRBV7-3 and TRBJ1-3, with D possibly TRBD1 on 6 matching bases. This CDR3 has 16 amino acids. Germline lookup yields CDR1 SGHTA and CDR2 FQGTGA. Trimming removed 7 bases from V and 0 bases from J, with 16 bases in between.

This clone was detected ten times or more. The CDR3 loop reads CASSLDIGTGGAEQYF. The CDR3 bases are TGTGCCAGCAGCTTAGATATCGGGACAGGGGGCGCCGAGCAGTACTTC. The J gene is TRBJ2-7, the V gene TRBV11-3; 12 nucleotides line up with TRBD1. The V gene's germline CDR1 is SGHNT and CDR2 YENEEA. The V and J ends lost 0 bases and 6 bases, in that order; junction bases with no gene match: 6. The CDR3 extends over 16 amino acids.

This clone was observed many times. The V gene is TRBV6-2 or TRBV6-3, the J gene TRBJ2-5, with 13 bases identical to TRBD2. The V and J ends lost 4 bases and 5 bases, in that order; junction bases with no gene match: 1. CDR3 length: 14 amino acids. In germline, CDR1 is MNHEY, CDR2 SVGEGT. DNA for the CDR3: TGTGCCAGCAGTTCGACTAGCGGGGGGGAGACCCAGTACTTC. Its translation: CASSSTSGGETQYF.

This clone was seen repeatedly, ten times or more. The chain is built from TRBV7-3 and TRBJ2-2; maybe TRBD2 (5 bases). This CDR3 is 13 amino acids long. The V gene's germline CDR1 is SGHTA and CDR2 FQGTGA. Trimming shortened V by 7 bases and J by 6 bases, and 12 bases separated the two germline ends. The CDR3 DNA is TGTGCCAGCACCTTCCGGGGTCCCGGGGAGCTGTTTTTT. Protein product: CASTFRGPGELFF.

This clone was found a few times. This could be a read error, since a much larger clone is one nucleotide away. This sample also contains other DNA sequences that code for the same CDR3. For the CDR3, the DNA is TGTGCCAGTTCCGTAAGGGATCAGCCCCAGCATTTT. As protein: CASSVRDQPQHF. The rearrangement uses TRBV19 and TRBJ1-5, with no clear D. This CDR3 region has 12 residues. Germline V gives CDR1 LNHDA, CDR2 SQIVND (reference sequence). The V end lost 8 bases, the J end lost 5 bases, and 10 bases lay between the germline ends.

On this clone itself: This may stem from a read error, because a much larger clone lies one nucleotide away. The rearrangement uses TRBV6-1 and TRBJ2-3; D possibly matches TRBD1 or TRBD2 (6 bases each). The CDR3 runs to 14 residues. The V end was cut by 10 bases, the J end by 3 bases, with 17 bases between. In germline, CDR1 is MNHNS, CDR2 SASEGT. The CDR3: CAINKRGPTDTQYF. DNA of the CDR3: TGTGCCATCAACAAACGGGGGCCGACAGATACGCAGTATTTT.

In its sample, this clone was seen a few times. The rearrangement joins TRBV12-3 or TRBV12-4 to TRBJ1-2, with D possibly TRBD1 on 6 matching bases. The CDR3 extends over 15 amino acids. V lost 5 bases, J lost 5 bases, and 18 bases lay in between. CDR3 coding DNA: TGTGCCAGCAGTAAAAGTCCCGGGACACATTATGGCTACACCTTC. Amino acid sequence: CASSKSPGTHYGYTF.

This clone was detected a few times. The genes are TRBV10-1 and TRBJ2-3, with D possibly called TRBD1 or TRBD2 (6 bases each). Germline CDR1 is WNHNN and CDR2 is SYGVQD (reference sequence). The CDR3 consists of 16 residues. V lost 3 bases, J lost 5 bases, and 18 bases lay in between. The CDR3 nucleotides read TGCGCCAGCAGTGAAATAGTTGGAGGGGGTGGAGATACGCAGTATTTT. Its translation: CASSEIVGGGGDTQYF.